The source of this T cell receptor beta chain is a study of glioma-infiltrating T cells after dendritic cell vaccination. Germline CDR1 SGHDT, CDR2 YYEEEE. The CDR3 contains 15 residues. V dropped 4 bases and J dropped 0 bases, with 13 bases sitting between them. Measured with immunoSEQ multiplex PCR; TCRdb has only the in-frame clones, and not every one. The sample holds approximately 90,000 clones, approximately 80% seen once. This clone was recorded only once. Described time point: after dendritic cell vaccination, including at tumor progression/relapse. No glioblastoma patient carried an isocitrate dehydrogenase mutation.

The input for sequencing was blood, taken after dendritic cell vaccination. The V and J genes are TRBV5-6 and TRBJ1-2, with no clear D. The source is a human donor with glioblastoma. CDR3: CASSPTPQANYGYTF. CDR3 bases: TGTGCCAGCAGCCCGACACCGCAGGCTAACTATGGCTACACCTTC.